Listed below are T cell receptor beta chains from one sample, sequenced in a study of post-analysis software for immune sequencing data. MiXCR, applied by TCRdb to the PCR reads, yields one record per CDR3 protein. The data show a few hundred thousand distinct CDR3 sequences, 45% seen once. The sample was blood. These receptors all come from a girl between 5 and 17 years old with multiple sclerosis. Both conserved end residues are part of each CDR3. The order of the fields is V gene, J gene, D gene, clone size, CDR3 DNA, CDR3 protein. The D gene is left open where the match is weak. Some rows have no size entry. The others give once, few or many, or a class for an expanded clone.

>TRBV20-1|TRBJ2-5|TRBD1|NA
TGCAGTGCTACAAGAGAAGGGACAGGGCTACAAGAGACCCAGTACTTC
CSATREGTGLQETQYF
>TRBV10-2|TRBJ2-1|TRBD2|once
TGCGCCAGCAATCTAGCGGGTAACTACAACGAGCAGTTCTTC
CASNLAGNYNEQFF
>TRBV27|TRBJ2-1|TRBD1|few
TGTGCCAGCAGAAAATGGACAGGGACCTTATGGGATGAGCAGTTCTTC
CASRKWTGTLWDEQFF
>TRBV20-1|TRBJ2-7|TRBD1|NA
TGCAGTGCTAGAGCCGCGACAGGGGTAACCTACGAGCAGTACTTC
CSARAATGVTYEQYF
>TRBV28|TRBJ1-5|NA|few
TGTGCCAGCAGTAAGGAGAACAATCAGCCCCAGCATTTT
CASSKENNQPQHF
>TRBV20-1|TRBJ1-1|NA|NA
TGCAGTGCTAGAGAAAGCAACTCCTGGATGAACACTGAAGCTTTCTTT
CSARESNSWMNTEAFF
>TRBV3-1|TRBJ2-1|NA|NA
TGTGCCAGCAGCCCCCACAGGCCGAACAATGAGCAGTTCTTC
CASSPHRPNNEQFF
>TRBV5-1|TRBJ2-1|NA|NA
TGCGCCAGCAGCTTGGTCGTAGAAGGACGGGTAGAGCAGTTCTTC
CASSLVVEGRVEQFF
>TRBV28|TRBJ2-3|NA|NA
TGTGCCAGCAGTTTGGGATATTCGGATACGCAGTATTTT
CASSLGYSDTQYF
>TRBV7-2|TRBJ2-5|NA|NA
TGTGCCAGCAGCTCATCTAGCAGGGCCAGGGAGACCCAGTACTTC
CASSSSSRARETQYF
>TRBV5-4|TRBJ2-5|NA|NA
TGTGCCAGCAGCACTCGGACAGGACTATTAGAGACCCAGTACTTC
CASSTRTGLLETQYF
>TRBV7-9|TRBJ2-1|NA|NA
TGTGCCAGCAGCTTAGCGCTTAGACTACTGGACAATGAGCAGTTCTTC
CASSLALRLLDNEQFF
>TRBV20-1|TRBJ1-1|NA|NA
TGCAGTGCTGTACGAGGGTTCATCATCAAAGCTTTCTTT
CSAVRGFIIKAFF
>TRBV29-1|TRBJ1-2|NA|NA
TGCAGCGTTGAAGATCTTGTCAGGCAAAACTATGGCTACACCTTC
CSVEDLVRQNYGYTF
>TRBV9|TRBJ1-1|NA|few
TGTGCCAGCAGCGTAGGGACAGATAACACTGAAGCTTTCTTT
CASSVGTDNTEAFF
>TRBV20-1|TRBJ2-7|TRBD2|NA
TGCAGTGCTCCCGGACTAGCGGGAGGAACCTACGAGCAGTACTTC
CSAPGLAGGTYEQYF
>TRBV6-6|TRBJ1-4|TRBD1|NA
TGTGCCAGCAGGGCGGACAGGGGAGAAAGTGAAAAACTGTTTTTT
CASRADRGESEKLFF
>TRBV10-2|TRBJ1-1|NA|few
TGCGCCAGCAGTGTCGGGGATTCGAACACTGAAGCTTTCTTT
CASSVGDSNTEAFF
>TRBV7-2|TRBJ2-7|NA|few
TGTGCCAGCAGCTTAGGTCTTTCGAAGCAGTACTTC
CASSLGLSKQYF
>TRBV7-3|TRBJ2-3|NA|few
TGTGCCAGCAGCTTCGGACAAGCTAGCACAGATACGCAGTATTTT
CASSFGQASTDTQYF
>TRBV5-1|TRBJ2-3|NA|NA
TGCGCCAGCAGCTTGGAGGGGTCGGCTAGCGCCTATACGCAGTATTTT
CASSLEGSASAYTQYF
>TRBV20-1|TRBJ2-5|TRBD1|few
TGCAGTGTACAGGGGAACCAAGAGACCCAGTACTTC
CSVQGNQETQYF
>TRBV11-2|TRBJ2-1|NA|NA
TGTGCCAGCAGCTTCCTAAGCGGGCCTGCGATGGATGAGCAGTTCTTC
CASSFLSGPAMDEQFF
>TRBV19|TRBJ1-5|NA|few
TGTGCCAGTAGTCTGGGGGTGGCCGGTCAGCCCCAGCATTTT
CASSLGVAGQPQHF
>TRBV5-1|TRBJ2-5|NA|NA
TGCGCCAGCAGCTTGGCCTTGGGGAAAGAGACCCAGTACTTC
CASSLALGKETQYF
>TRBV4-1|TRBJ1-5|NA|NA
TGCGCCAGCAGCCAACTATCGAGTCAGCCCCAGCATTTT
CASSQLSSQPQHF
>TRBV4-1|TRBJ2-1|NA|once
TGCGCCAGCAGCCCACTTCCACAGGGCATGTACAATGAGCAGTTCTTC
CASSPLPQGMYNEQFF
>TRBV2|TRBJ2-1|TRBD2|NA
TGTGCCAGCAGTGGGCGGGAGGGGCGTAGTGAGCAGTTCTTC
CASSGREGRSEQFF
>TRBV20-1|TRBJ2-1|NA|many
TGCAGTGCTAGTCTAAGAGGATTTGACAATGAGCAGTTCTTC
CSASLRGFDNEQFF
>TRBV6-5|TRBJ2-7|TRBD2|NA
TGTGCCAGCACCCTGGGACTAGCGGGAGGGAATGAGCAGTACTTC
CASTLGLAGGNEQYF
>TRBV6-5|TRBJ2-5|TRBD1|many
TGTGCCAGCAGTTTGGTCGGGACAGGGTGGGAGACCCAGTACTTC
CASSLVGTGWETQYF
>TRBV6-6|TRBJ1-1|TRBD1|NA
TGTGCCAGCACCAACCGACAGGGTATTGGAGCTTTCTTT
CASTNRQGIGAFF
>TRBV7-2|TRBJ2-5|TRBD1|NA
TGTGCCAGCAGCTTAGTATCGTGGACAGGGGCCCAATTCAAAGAGACCCAGTACTTC
CASSLVSWTGAQFKETQYF
>TRBV14|TRBJ2-5|NA|few
TGTGCCAGCAGCCAGACCAGGGGATCCCAAGAGACCCAGTACTTC
CASSQTRGSQETQYF
>TRBV4-2|TRBJ1-2|NA|NA
TGTGCCAGCAGCAACTGGGACGGAAACTATGGCTACACCTTC
CASSNWDGNYGYTF
>TRBV12-3/TRBV12-4|TRBJ1-1|TRBD1|NA
TGTGCCAGCACCGACACGACAGGGGGCGGGGGGGCAGCTTTCTTT
CASTDTTGGGGAAFF
>TRBV5-1|TRBJ2-7|NA|NA
TGCGCCAGCAGCTTGGGTTCTGGGCTAGGCGACGGGGAGCAGTACTTC
CASSLGSGLGDGEQYF
>TRBV7-2|TRBJ2-1|TRBD1|few
TGTGCCAGCAGCTTTGACAGGGTTGACTACAATGAGCAGTTCTTC
CASSFDRVDYNEQFF
>TRBV20-1|TRBJ2-2|TRBD2|NA
TGCAGTGCTAGACTAGCGGGAGGGTTGTTGACCGGGGAGCTGTTTTTT
CSARLAGGLLTGELFF
>TRBV5-5|TRBJ2-1|NA|NA
TGTGCCAGCAGCTGGGGTGCCCACTACAACTCCTACAATGAGCAGTTCTTC
CASSWGAHYNSYNEQFF
>TRBV20-1|TRBJ1-5|TRBD1|NA
TGCAGTGCTAGAGCTAGACAGGGGGCAAATCAGCCCCAGCATTTT
CSARARQGANQPQHF
>TRBV4-1|TRBJ2-1|NA|NA
TGCGCCAGCAGCCAAGAGAGGACTGAGCAGTTCTTC
CASSQERTEQFF
>TRBV29-1|TRBJ1-2|TRBD1|few
TGCAGCGTTGAAGGACAGGGACGCTACACCTTC
CSVEGQGRYTF
>TRBV9|TRBJ1-2|TRBD1|NA
TGTGCCAGCAGCGTAGGGGACAGCAGTGGCTACACCTTC
CASSVGDSSGYTF
>TRBV10-3|TRBJ2-7|NA|NA
TGTGCCTCCCAGAGTCCAGACTTTTCCTACGAGCAGTACTTC
CASQSPDFSYEQYF
>TRBV12-3/TRBV12-4|TRBJ1-5|NA|NA
TGTGCCAGCAGTCAGACGGGGACCAATCAGCCCCAGCATTTT
CASSQTGTNQPQHF
>TRBV12-3/TRBV12-4|TRBJ2-3|NA|NA
TGTGCCAGCAGTCGAATCGGACCCTTCGGCATGAACAGACATACGCAGTATTTT
CASSRIGPFGMNRHTQYF
>TRBV15|TRBJ2-7|NA|NA
TGTGCCACCAGCAGAGATTTAGTTTCCACCTACGAGCAGTACTTC
CATSRDLVSTYEQYF
>TRBV20-1|TRBJ2-1|TRBD2|few
TGCAGTGCTAGACCGACTAGCGGGCCGCAGTTCTTC
CSARPTSGPQFF
>TRBV5-1|TRBJ2-5|NA|NA
TGCGCCAGCGGGGGGCGCGGAACAGAGACCCAGTACTTC
CASGGRGTETQYF
>TRBV29-1|TRBJ2-5|TRBD1|NA
TGCAGCGGGGGTACAGGGGAAGAGACCCAGTACTTC
CSGGTGEETQYF
>TRBV27|TRBJ2-2|NA|NA
TGTGCCAGCAGTTTAGTGCGGGTCGCGAACACCGGGGAGCTGTTTTTT
CASSLVRVANTGELFF
>TRBV20-1|TRBJ2-3|NA|once
TGCAGTGCTCCTCTCGCCGGGACACGATCCACAGATACGCAGTATTTT
CSAPLAGTRSTDTQYF
>TRBV3-1|TRBJ2-2|NA|NA
TGTGCCAGCAGCCAAGATGGGGACACCGGGGAGCTGTTTTTT
CASSQDGDTGELFF
>TRBV20-1|TRBJ2-4|TRBD1|few
TGCAGTGCTAGTCACAGGGGGCTTGGAAACATTCAGTACTTC
CSASHRGLGNIQYF
>TRBV20-1|TRBJ1-2|TRBD1|NA
TGCAGTGCTAGAGGTCGGGGACAGGTGTTGTATGGCTACACCTTC
CSARGRGQVLYGYTF
>TRBV7-9|TRBJ1-4|TRBD1|NA
TGTGCCAGCAGCTCATACAGGACAGGGCGTAGGGTTGGTGAAAAACTGTTTTTT
CASSSYRTGRRVGEKLFF
>TRBV4-1|TRBJ2-5|TRBD2|NA
TGCGCCAGCAGCTCCCGACCGGGACTAGCGGGAGAGACCCAGTACTTC
CASSSRPGLAGETQYF
>TRBV6-5|TRBJ2-7|TRBD1|NA
TGTGCCAGCAGTTATAGGGGACAGGACTCCTACGAGCAGTACTTC
CASSYRGQDSYEQYF
>TRBV7-2|TRBJ2-1|TRBD2|NA
TGTGCCAGCAGCTTATGGGCTAGCGGGACCCTAGATGAGCAGTTCTTC
CASSLWASGTLDEQFF